This T cell receptor beta chain was sequenced for a study of shared clonotypes between healthy human individuals. Across the whole study: A donor's plate count was three for CD4 naive and three for CD4 memory; CD8 naive had two and CD8 memory one. Study-level points and caveats: Read depth was anticipated to influence clonotype sharing among donors.

Trimming at V came to 1 base and at J to 1 base, leaving 14 bases not matched to a gene. Germline assignment: CDR1 SGHTA and CDR2 FQGNSA. The CDR3 loop spans 19 amino acids. Original handling: Filtering differed because ImmunoSEQ produced junction-only sequences that carried no quality scores. Using immunoSEQ multiplex PCR, the repertoire was profiled, and TCRdb retains in-frame clones only, with some absent. V, J and clone size were drawn from that table, and D and trimming were deduced from the DNA. The repertoire consists of a few million clones, with approximately 92% occurring once and the leading ten covering about 1.6%. It was CD45RO-negative cells, positively selected for CCR7, that made up naive CD8 cells, with terminally differentiated effector memory CD45RA+ cells excluded. A word on this clone: Its antigen is not known.

Sequencing was performed on naive CD8+ T cells from PBMCs. The clonotype was recovered from a young man in good health. Some clones in this sample may be carry-over from other donors' samples. The genes are TRBV7-2 and TRBJ2-7; 9 bases agree with TRBD1. The CDR3 reads CASSLVPPLTQGASYEQYF. The DNA for the CDR3 is TGTGCCAGCAGCTTAGTCCCCCCTTTAACACAGGGGGCTTCCTACGAGCAGTACTTC.